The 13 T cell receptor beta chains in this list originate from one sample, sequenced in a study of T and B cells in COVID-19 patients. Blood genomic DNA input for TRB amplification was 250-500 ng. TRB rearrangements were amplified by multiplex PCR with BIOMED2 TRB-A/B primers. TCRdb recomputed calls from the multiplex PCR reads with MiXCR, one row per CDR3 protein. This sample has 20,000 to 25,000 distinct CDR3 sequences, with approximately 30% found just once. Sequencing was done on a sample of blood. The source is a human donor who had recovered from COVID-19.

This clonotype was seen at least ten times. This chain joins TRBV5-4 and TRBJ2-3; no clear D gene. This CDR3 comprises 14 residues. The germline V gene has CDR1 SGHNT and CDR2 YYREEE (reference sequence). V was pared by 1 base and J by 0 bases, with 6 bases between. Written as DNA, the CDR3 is TGTGCCAGCAGCTTGCAGACTAGCACAGATACGCAGTATTTT. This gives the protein CASSLQTSTDTQYF.

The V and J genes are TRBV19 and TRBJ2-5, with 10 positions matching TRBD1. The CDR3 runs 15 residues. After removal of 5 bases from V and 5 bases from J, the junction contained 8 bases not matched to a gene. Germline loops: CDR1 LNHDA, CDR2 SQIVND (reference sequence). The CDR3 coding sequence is TGTGCCAGTAGTCCCGGGACAGGGGTCCTGGAGACCCAGTACTTC. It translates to CASSPGTGVLETQYF.

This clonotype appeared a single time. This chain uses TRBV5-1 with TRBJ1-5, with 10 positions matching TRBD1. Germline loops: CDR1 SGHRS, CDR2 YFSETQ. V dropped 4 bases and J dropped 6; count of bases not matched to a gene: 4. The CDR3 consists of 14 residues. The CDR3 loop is CASSPGTGVQPQHF. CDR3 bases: TGCGCCAGCAGCCCCGGGACAGGGGTTCAGCCCCAGCATTTT.

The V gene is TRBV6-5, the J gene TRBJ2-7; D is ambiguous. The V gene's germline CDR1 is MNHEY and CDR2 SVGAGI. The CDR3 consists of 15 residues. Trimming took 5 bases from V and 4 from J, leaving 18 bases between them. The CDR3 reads CASSPRGTASYEQYF. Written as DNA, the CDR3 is TGTGCCAGCAGTCCCCGCGGCACAGCCTCGTACGAGCAGTACTTC.

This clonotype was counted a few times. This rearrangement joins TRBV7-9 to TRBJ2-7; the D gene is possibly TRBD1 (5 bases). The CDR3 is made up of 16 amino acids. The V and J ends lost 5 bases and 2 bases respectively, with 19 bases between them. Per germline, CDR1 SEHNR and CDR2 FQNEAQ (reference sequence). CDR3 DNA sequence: TGTGCCAGCAGCCACCCCCCCAAGGGGTCGGCCTACGAGCAGTACTTC. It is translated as CASSHPPKGSAYEQYF.

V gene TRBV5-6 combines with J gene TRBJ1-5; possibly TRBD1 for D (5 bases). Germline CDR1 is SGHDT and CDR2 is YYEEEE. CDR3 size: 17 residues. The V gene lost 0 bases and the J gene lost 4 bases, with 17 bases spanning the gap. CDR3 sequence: CASSLGSGNRVNQPQHF. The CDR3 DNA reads TGTGCCAGCAGCTTGGGCTCAGGGAATCGGGTGAATCAGCCCCAGCATTTT.

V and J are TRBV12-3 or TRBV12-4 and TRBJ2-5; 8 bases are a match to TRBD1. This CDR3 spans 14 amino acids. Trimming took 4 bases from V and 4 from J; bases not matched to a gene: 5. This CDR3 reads CASSSNTGGETQYF. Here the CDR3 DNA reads TGTGCCAGCAGTTCTAATACAGGGGGAGAGACCCAGTACTTC.

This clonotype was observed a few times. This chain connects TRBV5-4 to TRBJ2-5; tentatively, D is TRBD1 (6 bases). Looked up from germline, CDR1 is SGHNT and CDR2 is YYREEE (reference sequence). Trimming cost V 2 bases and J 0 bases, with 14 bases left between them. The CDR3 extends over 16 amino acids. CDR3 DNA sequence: TGTGCCAGCAGCTTAGACCTGGACAGAAACCAAGAGACCCAGTACTTC. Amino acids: CASSLDLDRNQETQYF.

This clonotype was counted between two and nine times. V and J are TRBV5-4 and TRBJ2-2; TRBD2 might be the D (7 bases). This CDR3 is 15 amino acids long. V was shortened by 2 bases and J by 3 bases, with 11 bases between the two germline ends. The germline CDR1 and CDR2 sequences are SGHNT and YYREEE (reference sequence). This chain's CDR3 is CASSLGGGYTGELFF. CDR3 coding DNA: TGTGCCAGCAGCTTAGGGGGGGGTTACACCGGGGAGCTGTTTTTT.

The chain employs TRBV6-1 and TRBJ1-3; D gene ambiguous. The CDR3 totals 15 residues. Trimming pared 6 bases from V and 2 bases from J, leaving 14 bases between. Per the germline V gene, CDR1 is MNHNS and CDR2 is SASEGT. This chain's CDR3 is CASRRSYSAGNTIYF. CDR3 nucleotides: TGTGCCAGCAGGAGGAGCTACTCGGCTGGAAACACCATATATTTT.

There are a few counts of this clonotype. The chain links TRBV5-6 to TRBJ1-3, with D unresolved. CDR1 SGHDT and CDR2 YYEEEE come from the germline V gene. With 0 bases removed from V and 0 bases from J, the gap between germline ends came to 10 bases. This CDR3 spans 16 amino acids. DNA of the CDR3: TGTGCCAGCAGCTTGGCTACGGGCAGCTCTGGAAACACCATATATTTT. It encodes CASSLATGSSGNTIYF.

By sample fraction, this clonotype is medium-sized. CDR3 nucleotides: TGTGCCAGTAGCGGACTAGCGGGGAGTTACGAGCAGTACTTC. Translated: CASSGLAGSYEQYF. This rearrangement joins TRBV19 to TRBJ2-7; 12 bases align to TRBD2. The CDR3 contains 14 residues. Trimming removed 6 bases from V and 4 bases from J; junction bases left unmatched: 4. Germline CDR1 and CDR2: LNHDA and SQIVND (reference sequence).

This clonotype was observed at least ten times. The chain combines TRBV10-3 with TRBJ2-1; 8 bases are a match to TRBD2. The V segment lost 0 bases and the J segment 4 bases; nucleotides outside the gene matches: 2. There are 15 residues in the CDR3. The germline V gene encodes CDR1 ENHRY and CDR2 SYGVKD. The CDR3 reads CAISESGGGYNEQFF. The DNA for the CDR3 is TGTGCCATCAGTGAGTCCGGGGGGGGATACAATGAGCAGTTCTTC.